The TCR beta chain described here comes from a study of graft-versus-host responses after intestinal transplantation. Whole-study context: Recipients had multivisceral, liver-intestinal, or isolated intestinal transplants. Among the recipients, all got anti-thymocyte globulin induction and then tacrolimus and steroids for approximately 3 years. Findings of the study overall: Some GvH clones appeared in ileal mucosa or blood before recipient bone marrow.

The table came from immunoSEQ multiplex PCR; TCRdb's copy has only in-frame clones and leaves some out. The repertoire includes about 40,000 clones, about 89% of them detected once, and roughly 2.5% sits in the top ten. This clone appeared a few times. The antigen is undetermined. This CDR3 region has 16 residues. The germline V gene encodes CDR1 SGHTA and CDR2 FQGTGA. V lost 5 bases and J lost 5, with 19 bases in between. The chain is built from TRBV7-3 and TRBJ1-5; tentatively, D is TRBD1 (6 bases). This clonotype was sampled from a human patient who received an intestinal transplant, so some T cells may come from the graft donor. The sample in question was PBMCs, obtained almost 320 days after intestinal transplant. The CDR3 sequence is CASSVPPRGLDQPQHF. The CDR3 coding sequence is TGTGCCAGCAGCGTCCCCCCGCGGGGGCTGGATCAGCCCCAGCATTTT.